The clone carrying this TCR beta chain was detected only a few times. Its antigen is unknown. Unique molecular identifiers (one per individual cDNA molecule) were attached. TCRdb passed the 5' RACE reads through MiXCR, listing each CDR3 protein once. The table has some 35,000 distinct CDR3 sequences, 6% to 7.5% seen once. This sample was included in a study of early T cells in non-severe SARS-CoV-2 infection. Across the study: It was bulk RNA from unsorted whole blood that was sequenced, and the chains were unpaired.

Germline loops: CDR1 MNHEY, CDR2 SMNVEV (reference sequence). J lost 5 bases, V lost 5 bases, and 11 bases had no gene match. The length of the CDR3 is 17 residues. General observations from the study: Private and CD4 specificities were missed by VDJdb matching, which favored anti-spike CD8 responses.

The receptor's source is an adult who was a healthcare worker with PCR-confirmed SARS-CoV-2 infection or an uninfected control (not recorded which). The specimen was whole blood, collected at baseline. V gene TRBV27 combines with J gene TRBJ2-1, with 11 positions matching TRBD2. CDR3 amino acids: CASSLYSGTSGNNEQFF. CDR3 DNA sequence: TGTGCCAGCAGTCTATACTCAGGGACTAGCGGAAACAATGAGCAGTTCTTC.